The 21 T cell receptor beta chains listed next were all sequenced from one sample in a study of CD8+CD57+ T cells in acquired aplastic anemia. Those patients picked for sequencing had displayed CD8+CD57+ cell expansion on flow cytometry. For CDR3 and TCR beta VDJ profiling, genomic DNA was the template used. MiXCR was run by TCRdb on the reads, yielding one entry per CDR3 protein. The repertoire includes under 350,000 distinct CDR3 sequences, under 65% of them detected once, and 1.3% sits in the top ten. The specimen was sorted CD4+, CD8+, or CD8+CD57+ T cells (not recorded which) from PBMCs. The receptors here all came from a human donor with aplastic anemia.

The gene calls are TRBV9 and TRBJ1-1; D call uncertain. Between the trimmed V and J ends, which lost 0 bases and 4 bases, there was a span of 10 bases. Germline values: CDR1 SGDLS, CDR2 YYNGEE. This CDR3 is 14 amino acids long. The CDR3 reads CASSVVVSATEAFF. CDR3 bases: TGTGCCAGCAGCGTAGTTGTGTCGGCCACTGAAGCTTTCTTT.

Ten or more counts support this clonotype. The gene calls are TRBV20-1 and TRBJ1-6; D ambiguous. The germline V gene encodes CDR1 DFQATT and CDR2 SNEGSKA (reference sequence). The CDR3 loop spans 14 amino acids. Trimming removed 6 bases from V and 0 bases from J, with 9 bases in between. This CDR3 is CSATINSYNSPLHF. In nucleotides, the CDR3 is TGCAGTGCGACCATCAACTCCTATAATTCACCCCTCCACTTT.

This clonotype was found many times. This chain links TRBV13 with TRBJ2-2; TRBD2 matches at 9 bases. With 2 bases clipped from V and 1 base from J, the junction kept 8 bases outside the gene matches. CDR3 length: 18 amino acids. The germline V gene encodes CDR1 PRHDT and CDR2 FYEKMQ (reference sequence). CDR3: CASSLLGLAGRNTGELFF. The CDR3 DNA reads as TGTGCCAGCAGCTTATTGGGACTAGCCGGTCGGAACACCGGGGAGCTGTTTTTT. The variable domain in full, with the rest retrieved from reference TRBV13 and TRBJ2-2, is AAGVIQSPRHLIKEKRETATLKCYPIPRHDTVYWYQQGPGQDPQFLISFYEKMQSDKGSIPDRFSAQQFSDYHSELNMSSLELGDSALYFCASSLLGLAGRNTGELFFGEGSRLTVL.

CDR3 DNA: TGTGCCAGCAGTTACGGGGGGTACGAGCATTTT. Translated: CASSYGGYEHF. The chain joins TRBV6-6 to TRBJ1-5; TRBD1 might be the D (5 bases). The germline CDR1 and CDR2 sequences are MNHNY and SVGAGI (reference sequence). The CDR3 extends over 11 amino acids. V lost 2 bases and J lost 14, with 10 bases in between.

The chain employs TRBV5-8 and TRBJ2-7, with D maybe TRBD1 (5 bases). Trimming cost V 3 bases and J 4 bases, with 8 bases left between them. The CDR3 runs to 12 residues. Germline V lookup: CDR1 SGHTS, CDR2 YDEGEE. The CDR3 nucleotides are TGTGCCAGCAGCTGGGGCCTTTACGAGCAGTACTTC. It is translated as CASSWGLYEQYF.

This clonotype was detected once. CDR3 nucleotide sequence: TGCAGTGCTAGTTCCCCGGGGCCAAACGATTCACCCCTCCACTTT. This encodes CSASSPGPNDSPLHF. The chain combines TRBV20-1 with TRBJ1-6, with D possibly matching TRBD1 (5 bases). V lost 3 bases and J 8 bases, leaving 17 bases between the germline ends. This CDR3 region has 15 residues. CDR1 is DFQATT, CDR2 SNEGSKA, per germline (reference sequence).

This chain joins TRBV5-6 and TRBJ2-5; the match to TRBD1 covers 7 bases. The CDR3 loop spans 14 amino acids. V gave up 4 bases and J gave up 1 base; unmatched junction bases: 4. Looked up from germline, CDR1 is SGHDT and CDR2 is YYEEEE. The CDR3 DNA reads TGTGCCAGCAGCCCTCGACAGGGCCAAGAGACCCAGTACTTC. This sequence encodes CASSPRQGQETQYF.

This clonotype was detected ten times or more. J is TRBJ2-1 and V is TRBV2; D is possibly TRBD2 (5 bases). Germline V gene sequence: CDR1 SNHLY, CDR2 FYNNEI. The CDR3 length is 15 residues. Deletions cut 3 bases from V and 5 bases from J, with 14 bases between. CDR3 sequence: CASSDGMDLDNEQFF. The CDR3 DNA is TGTGCCAGCAGTGACGGAATGGACTTGGACAATGAGCAGTTCTTC.

Worth noting for this clonotype: This is likely a read error, given that the CDR3 carries no conserved phenylalanine or tryptophan at its end. The rearrangement joins TRBV7-9 to TRBJ2-7, with 10 bases aligning to TRBD1. Germline CDR1 and CDR2: SEHNR and FQNEAQ (reference sequence). The CDR3 is made up of 14 amino acids. CDR3: CARSRGQGDYEQYS. For the CDR3, the DNA is TGTGCCCGCAGCCGAGGACAGGGGGACTACGAGCAGTACTCC.

This clonotype has just a few counts. The chain is built from TRBV15 and TRBJ2-1; no clear D. The germline CDR1 and CDR2 sequences are LNHNV and YYDKDF (reference sequence). V gave up 2 bases and J gave up 10 bases, with 12 bases separating them. This CDR3 has 13 residues. The CDR3 DNA sequence: TGTGCCACCAGCAGACACTCCCTCGAGGAGCAGTTCTTC. Translating it yields CATSRHSLEEQFF.

The gene calls are TRBV19 and TRBJ1-5; no clear D. Deletions cut 6 bases from V and 11 bases from J, with 17 bases between. In germline, CDR1 is LNHDA, CDR2 SQIVND (reference sequence). This CDR3 comprises 13 residues. The DNA of the CDR3 is TGTGCCAGTAGAGCCGTGGGCCAAGAGACCCAGCATTTT. Translating it yields CASRAVGQETQHF.

The chain combines TRBV20-1 with TRBJ2-7, with 10 bases aligning to TRBD1. J was trimmed by 7 bases and V by 6 bases; bases with no gene match: 9. Per the germline V gene, CDR1 is DFQATT and CDR2 is SNEGSKA (reference sequence). The CDR3 is 13 residues long. CDR3 protein: CSARQGATGEQYF. The CDR3 nucleotides read TGCAGTGCGCGACAGGGGGCGACGGGAGAGCAGTACTTC.

In this sample, this clonotype turned up many times. The CDR3: CASSPEGGALNQPQHF. CDR3 coding DNA: TGTGCCAGCAGCCCAGAGGGGGGGGCCCTAAATCAGCCCCAGCATTTT. This rearrangement joins TRBV7-8 to TRBJ1-5, with a weak D call TRBD1 (6 bases). Per the germline V gene, CDR1 is SGHVS and CDR2 is FQNEAQ. The CDR3 extends over 16 amino acids. V was pared by 5 bases and J by 4 bases, with 18 bases between.

The V call is TRBV7-3, the J call TRBJ1-5; no firm D call. The germline V and J ends were trimmed by 4 bases and 4 bases, with 11 bases remaining between them. Germline CDR1 reads SGHTA; CDR2 reads FQGTGA. The CDR3 runs 14 residues. CDR3 nucleotide sequence: TGTGCCAGCAGCTGGGTGGTGGGGAATCAGCCCCAGCATTTT. It encodes CASSWVVGNQPQHF.

This chain links TRBV9 with TRBJ1-6; the D gene is possibly TRBD1 (5 bases). The ends were cut back, 6 bases at V and 6 bases at J, with 10 bases in the middle. CDR3 length: 13 amino acids. Per the germline V gene, CDR1 is SGDLS and CDR2 is YYNGEE. Written as DNA, the CDR3 is TGTGCCAGCAACGACAGACCTAATTCACCCCTCCACTTT. Translation gives CASNDRPNSPLHF.

The rearrangement joins TRBV5-1 to TRBJ1-1; D might be TRBD1 (5 bases). The CDR3 has 14 amino acids. The V gene's germline CDR1 is SGHRS and CDR2 YFSETQ. Trimming cost V 4 bases and J 10 bases, with 20 bases left between them. CDR3 bases: TGCGCCAGCAGCCTCGAGTCCGGGACTTACGGAGCTTTCTTT. This codes for CASSLESGTYGAFF.

The chain recombines TRBV10-3 with TRBJ1-1; maybe TRBD1 (6 bases). The germline gives CDR1 ENHRY, CDR2 SYGVKD. This CDR3 region has 16 residues. Trimming pared 6 bases from V and 1 base from J, leaving 18 bases between. For the CDR3, the DNA is TGTGCCATCAGGGATTCGGGGGCAGCCTCGAACACTGAAGCTTTCTTT. As protein: CAIRDSGAASNTEAFF.

The chain combines TRBV5-8 with TRBJ2-3, with D possibly being TRBD2 (6 bases). This CDR3 has 16 residues. V lost 1 base to trimming and J lost 4 bases, with 16 bases between them. Germline V gene data show CDR1 as SGHTS and CDR2 as YDEGEE. DNA for the CDR3: TGTGCCAGCAGCTTGCGTATTGTCCCTAGCGCAGATACGCAGTATTTT. Amino acids: CASSLRIVPSADTQYF.

This clonotype was recorded a few times. The chain carries TRBV29-1 and TRBJ2-5, with 12 positions matching TRBD2. The CDR3 has 14 amino acids. V gave up 8 bases and J gave up 9 bases; unmatched junction bases: 13. The germline V gene encodes CDR1 SQVTM and CDR2 ANQGSEA. CDR3 bases: TGCAGCTCCTATAGGACTAGCGGGGTCCGGGCCCAGTACTTC. It encodes CSSYRTSGVRAQYF.

This chain joins TRBV6-6 and TRBJ1-4; the match to TRBD1 covers 7 bases. Germline lookup yields CDR1 MNHNY and CDR2 SVGAGI (reference sequence). The CDR3 covers 14 residues. The junction had 0 bases not matched to a gene; V was cut back by 0 bases and J by 5 bases. The CDR3 protein is CASSYSTGNEKLFF. The CDR3 nucleotides are TGTGCCAGCAGTTACTCGACAGGGAATGAAAAACTGTTTTTT.

This chain links TRBV5-1 with TRBJ1-4; D remains ambiguous. Trimming took 0 bases from V and 8 from J, leaving 11 bases between them. From germline, CDR1 is SGHRS and CDR2 YFSETQ. This CDR3 has 14 residues. The CDR3 region has the DNA TGCGCCAGCAGCTTGGGGTCAGGAAAAGAAAAACTGTTTTTT. It is translated as CASSLGSGKEKLFF.